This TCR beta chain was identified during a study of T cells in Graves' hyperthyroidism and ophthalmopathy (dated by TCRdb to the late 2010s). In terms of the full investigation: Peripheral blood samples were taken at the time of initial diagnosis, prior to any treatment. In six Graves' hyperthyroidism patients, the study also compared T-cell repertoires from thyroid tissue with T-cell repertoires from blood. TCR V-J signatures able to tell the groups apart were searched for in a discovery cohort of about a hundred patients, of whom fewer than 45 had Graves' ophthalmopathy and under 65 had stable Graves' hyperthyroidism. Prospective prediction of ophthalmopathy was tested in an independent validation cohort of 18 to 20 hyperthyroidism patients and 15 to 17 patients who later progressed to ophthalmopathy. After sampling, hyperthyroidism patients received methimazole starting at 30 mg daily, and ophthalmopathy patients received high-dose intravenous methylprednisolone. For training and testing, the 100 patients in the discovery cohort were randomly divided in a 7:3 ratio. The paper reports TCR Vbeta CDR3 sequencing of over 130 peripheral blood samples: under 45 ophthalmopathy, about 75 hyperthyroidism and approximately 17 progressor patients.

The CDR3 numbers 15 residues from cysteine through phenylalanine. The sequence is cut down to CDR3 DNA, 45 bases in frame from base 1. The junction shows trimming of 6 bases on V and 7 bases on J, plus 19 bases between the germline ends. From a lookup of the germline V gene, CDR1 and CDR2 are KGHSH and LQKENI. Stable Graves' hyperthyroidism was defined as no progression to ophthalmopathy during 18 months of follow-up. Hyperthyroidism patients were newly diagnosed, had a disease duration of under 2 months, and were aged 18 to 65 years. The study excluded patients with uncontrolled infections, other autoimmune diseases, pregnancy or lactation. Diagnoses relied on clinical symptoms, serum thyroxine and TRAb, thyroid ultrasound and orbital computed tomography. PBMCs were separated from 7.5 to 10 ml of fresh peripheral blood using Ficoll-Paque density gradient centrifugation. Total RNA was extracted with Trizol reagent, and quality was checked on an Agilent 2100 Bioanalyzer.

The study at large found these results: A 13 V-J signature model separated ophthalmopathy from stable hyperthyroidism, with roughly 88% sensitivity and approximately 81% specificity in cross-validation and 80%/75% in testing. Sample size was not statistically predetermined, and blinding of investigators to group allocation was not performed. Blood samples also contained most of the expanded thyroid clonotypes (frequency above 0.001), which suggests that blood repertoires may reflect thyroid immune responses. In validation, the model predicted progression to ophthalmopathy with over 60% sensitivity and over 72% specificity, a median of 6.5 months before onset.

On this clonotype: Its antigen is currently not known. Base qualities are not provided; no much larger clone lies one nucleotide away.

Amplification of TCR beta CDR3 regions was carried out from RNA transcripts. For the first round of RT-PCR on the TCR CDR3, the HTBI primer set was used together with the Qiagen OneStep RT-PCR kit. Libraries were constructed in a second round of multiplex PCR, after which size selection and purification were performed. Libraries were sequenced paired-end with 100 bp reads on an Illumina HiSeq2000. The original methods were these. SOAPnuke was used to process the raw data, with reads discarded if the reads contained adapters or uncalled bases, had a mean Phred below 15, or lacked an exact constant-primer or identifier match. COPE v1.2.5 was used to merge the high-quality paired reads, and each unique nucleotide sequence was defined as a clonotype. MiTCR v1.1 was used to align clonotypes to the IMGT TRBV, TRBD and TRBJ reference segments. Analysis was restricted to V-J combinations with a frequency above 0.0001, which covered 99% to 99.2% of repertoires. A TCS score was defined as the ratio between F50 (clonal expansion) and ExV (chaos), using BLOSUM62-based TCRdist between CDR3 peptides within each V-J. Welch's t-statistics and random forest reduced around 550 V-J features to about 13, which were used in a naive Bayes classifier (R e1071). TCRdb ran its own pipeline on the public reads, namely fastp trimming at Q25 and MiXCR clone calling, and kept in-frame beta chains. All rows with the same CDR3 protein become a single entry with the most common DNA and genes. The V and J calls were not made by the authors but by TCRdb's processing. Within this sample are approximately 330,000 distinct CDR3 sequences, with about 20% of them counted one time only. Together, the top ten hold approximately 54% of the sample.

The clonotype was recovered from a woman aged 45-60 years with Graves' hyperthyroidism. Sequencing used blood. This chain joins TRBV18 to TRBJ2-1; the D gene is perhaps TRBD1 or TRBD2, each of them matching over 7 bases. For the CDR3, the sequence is CASSQGRGPLNEQFF. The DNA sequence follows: TGTGCCAGCTCCCAGGGGAGGGGGCCCCTGAATGAGCAGTTCTTC.